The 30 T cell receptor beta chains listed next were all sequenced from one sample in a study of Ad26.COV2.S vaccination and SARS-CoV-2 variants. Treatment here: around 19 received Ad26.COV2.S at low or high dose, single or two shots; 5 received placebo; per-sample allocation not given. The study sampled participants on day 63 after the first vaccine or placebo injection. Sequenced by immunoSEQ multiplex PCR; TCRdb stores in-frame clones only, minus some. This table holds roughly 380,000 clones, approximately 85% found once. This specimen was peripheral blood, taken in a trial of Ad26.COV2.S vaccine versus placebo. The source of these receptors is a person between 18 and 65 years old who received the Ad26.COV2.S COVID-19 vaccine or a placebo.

CDR3 region: CASSPHTGQGGNSPLHF. For the CDR3, the DNA is TGCGCCAGCAGCCCCCACACAGGACAGGGCGGTAATTCACCCCTCCACTTT. The chain is built from TRBV4-1 and TRBJ1-6; 8 nucleotides align to TRBD1. The CDR3 spans 17 residues. Per germline, CDR1 MGHRA and CDR2 YSYEKL. V lost 4 bases and J lost 6; bases outside the gene matches: 11.

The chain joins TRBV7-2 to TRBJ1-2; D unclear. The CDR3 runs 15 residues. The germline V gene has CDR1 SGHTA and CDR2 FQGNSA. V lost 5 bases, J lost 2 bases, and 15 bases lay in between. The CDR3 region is CASSPVERRNYGYTF. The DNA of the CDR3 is TGTGCCAGCAGCCCGGTCGAGAGGCGGAACTATGGCTACACCTTC.

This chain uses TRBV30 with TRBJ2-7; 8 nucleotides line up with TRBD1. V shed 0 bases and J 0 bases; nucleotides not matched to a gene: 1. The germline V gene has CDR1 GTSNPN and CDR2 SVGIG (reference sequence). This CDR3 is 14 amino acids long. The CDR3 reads CAWSVGTGSYEQYF. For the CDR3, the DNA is TGTGCCTGGAGTGTGGGGACAGGCTCCTACGAGCAGTACTTC.

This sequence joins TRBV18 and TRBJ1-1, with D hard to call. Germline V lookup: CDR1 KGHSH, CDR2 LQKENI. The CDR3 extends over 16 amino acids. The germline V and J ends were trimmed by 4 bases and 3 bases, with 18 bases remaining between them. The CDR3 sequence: CASSLFPPGSHTEAFF. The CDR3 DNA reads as TGTGCCAGCTCACTCTTTCCGCCGGGAAGCCACACTGAAGCTTTCTTT.

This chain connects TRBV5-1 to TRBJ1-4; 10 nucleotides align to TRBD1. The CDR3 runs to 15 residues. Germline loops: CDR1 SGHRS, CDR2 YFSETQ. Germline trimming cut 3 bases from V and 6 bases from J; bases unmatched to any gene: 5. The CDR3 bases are TGCGCCAGCAGCTCGACAGGGGGCGGTTATGAAAAACTGTTTTTT. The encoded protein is CASSSTGGGYEKLFF.

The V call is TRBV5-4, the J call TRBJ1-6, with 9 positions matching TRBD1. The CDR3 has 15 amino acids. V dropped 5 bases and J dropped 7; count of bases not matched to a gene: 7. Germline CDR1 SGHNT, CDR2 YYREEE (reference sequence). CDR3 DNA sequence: TGTGCCAGCAGTTCACAGGGGGCGGTGAATTCACCCCTCCACTTT. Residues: CASSSQGAVNSPLHF.

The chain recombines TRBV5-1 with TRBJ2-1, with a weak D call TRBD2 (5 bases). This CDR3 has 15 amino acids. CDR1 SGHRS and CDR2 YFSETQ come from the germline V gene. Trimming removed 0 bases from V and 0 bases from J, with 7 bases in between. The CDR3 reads CASSLGESSYNEQFF. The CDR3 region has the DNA TGCGCCAGCAGCTTGGGGGAGAGCTCCTACAATGAGCAGTTCTTC.

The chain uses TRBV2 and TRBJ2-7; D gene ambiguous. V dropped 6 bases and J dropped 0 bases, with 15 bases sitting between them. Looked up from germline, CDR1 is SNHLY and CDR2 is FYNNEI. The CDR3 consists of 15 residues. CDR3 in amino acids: CASRKGAEYSYEQYF. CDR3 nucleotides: TGTGCCAGCAGGAAGGGTGCAGAATACTCCTACGAGCAGTACTTC. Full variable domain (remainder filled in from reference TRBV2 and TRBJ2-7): EPEVTQTPSHQVTQMGQEVILRCVPISNHLYFYWYRQILGQKVEFLVSFYNNEISEKSEIFDDQFSVERPDGSNFTLKIRSTKLEDSAMYFCASRKGAEYSYEQYFGPGTRLTVT.

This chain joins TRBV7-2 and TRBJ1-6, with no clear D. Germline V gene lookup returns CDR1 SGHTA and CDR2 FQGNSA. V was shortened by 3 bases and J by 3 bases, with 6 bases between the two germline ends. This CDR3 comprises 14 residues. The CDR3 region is CASSLRVYNSPLHF. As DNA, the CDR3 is TGTGCCAGCAGCTTGAGGGTCTATAATTCACCCCTCCACTTT.

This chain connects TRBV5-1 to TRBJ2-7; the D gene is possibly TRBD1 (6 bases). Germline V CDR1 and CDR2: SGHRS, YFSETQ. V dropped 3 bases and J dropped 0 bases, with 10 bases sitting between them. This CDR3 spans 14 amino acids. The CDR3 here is CASSSRTASYEQYF. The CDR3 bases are TGCGCCAGCAGCTCACGGACAGCCTCCTACGAGCAGTACTTC.

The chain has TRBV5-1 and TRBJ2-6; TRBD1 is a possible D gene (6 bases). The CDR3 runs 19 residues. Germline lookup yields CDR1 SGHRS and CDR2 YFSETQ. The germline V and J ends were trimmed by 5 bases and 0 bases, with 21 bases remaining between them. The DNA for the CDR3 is TGCGCCAGCAGGGAACTACTGAGGAGGACAGACTCTGGGGCCAACGTCCTGACTTTC. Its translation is CASRELLRRTDSGANVLTF.

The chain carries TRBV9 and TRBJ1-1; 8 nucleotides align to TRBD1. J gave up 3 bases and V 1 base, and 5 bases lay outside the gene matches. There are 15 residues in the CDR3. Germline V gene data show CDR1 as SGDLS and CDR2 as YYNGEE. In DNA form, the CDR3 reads TGTGCCAGCAGCGTATCTGGGACAGGCCACACTGAAGCTTTCTTT. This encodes CASSVSGTGHTEAFF. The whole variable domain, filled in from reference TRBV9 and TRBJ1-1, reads DSGVTQTPKHLITATGQRVTLRCSPRSGDLSVYWYQQSLDQGLQFLIQYYNGEERAKGNILERFSAQQFPDLHSELNLSSLELGDSALYFCASSVSGTGHTEAFFGQGTRLTVV.

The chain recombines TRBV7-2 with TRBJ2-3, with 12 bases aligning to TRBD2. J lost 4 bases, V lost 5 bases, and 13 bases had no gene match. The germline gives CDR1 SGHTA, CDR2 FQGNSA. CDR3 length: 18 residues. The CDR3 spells CASSRRTSGIRTPDTQYF. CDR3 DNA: TGTGCCAGCAGCCGCCGGACTAGCGGGATCCGGACACCAGATACGCAGTATTTT.

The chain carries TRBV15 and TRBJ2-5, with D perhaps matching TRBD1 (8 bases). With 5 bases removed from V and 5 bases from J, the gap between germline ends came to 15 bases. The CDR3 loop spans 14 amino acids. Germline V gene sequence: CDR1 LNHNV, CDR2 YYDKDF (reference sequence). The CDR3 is CATSQDREGETQYF. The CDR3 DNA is TGTGCCACCAGCCAGGACAGGGAGGGCGAGACCCAGTACTTC.

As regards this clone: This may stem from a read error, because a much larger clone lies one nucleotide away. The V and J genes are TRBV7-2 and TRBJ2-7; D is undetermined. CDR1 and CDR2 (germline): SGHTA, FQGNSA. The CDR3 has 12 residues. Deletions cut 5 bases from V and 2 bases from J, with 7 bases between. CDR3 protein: CASSPSTYEQYF. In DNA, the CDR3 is TGTGCCAGCAGCCCGAGCACCTACGAGCAGTACTTC.

The CDR3: CASSLKGSNEKLFF. CDR3 DNA: TGCGCCAGCAGCTTGAAGGGGTCTAATGAAAAACTGTTTTTT. This sequence joins TRBV5-1 and TRBJ1-4, with D perhaps TRBD1 (5 bases). V was shortened by 1 base and J by 3 bases, with 7 bases between the two germline ends. The CDR3 runs to 14 residues. From germline, CDR1 is SGHRS and CDR2 YFSETQ.

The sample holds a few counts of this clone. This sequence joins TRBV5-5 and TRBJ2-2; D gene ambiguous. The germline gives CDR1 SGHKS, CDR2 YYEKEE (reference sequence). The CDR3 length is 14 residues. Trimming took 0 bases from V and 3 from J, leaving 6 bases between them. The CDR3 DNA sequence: TGTGCCAGCAGCTTGGGACAATACACCGGGGAGCTGTTTTTT. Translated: CASSLGQYTGELFF.

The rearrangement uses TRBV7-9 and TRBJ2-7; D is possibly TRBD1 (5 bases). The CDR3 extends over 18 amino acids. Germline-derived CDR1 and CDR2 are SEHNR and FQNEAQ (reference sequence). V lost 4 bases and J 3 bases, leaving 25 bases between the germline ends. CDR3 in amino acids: CASSSAVGKAGIIYEQYF. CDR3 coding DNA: TGTGCCAGCAGCTCGGCCGTGGGCAAGGCAGGGATCATCTACGAGCAGTACTTC.

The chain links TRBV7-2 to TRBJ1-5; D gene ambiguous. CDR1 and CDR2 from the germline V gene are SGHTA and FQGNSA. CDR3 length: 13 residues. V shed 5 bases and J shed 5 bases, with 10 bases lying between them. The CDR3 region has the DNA TGTGCCAGCAGCCTACTAGATCATCAGCCCCAGCATTTT. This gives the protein CASSLLDHQPQHF.

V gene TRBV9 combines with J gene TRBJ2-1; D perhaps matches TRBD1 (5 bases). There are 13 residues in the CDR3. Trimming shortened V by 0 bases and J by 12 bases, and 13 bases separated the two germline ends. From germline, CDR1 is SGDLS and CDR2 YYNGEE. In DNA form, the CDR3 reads TGTGCCAGCAGCGTAGACCAGGGTATTCTGCAGTTCTTC. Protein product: CASSVDQGILQFF.

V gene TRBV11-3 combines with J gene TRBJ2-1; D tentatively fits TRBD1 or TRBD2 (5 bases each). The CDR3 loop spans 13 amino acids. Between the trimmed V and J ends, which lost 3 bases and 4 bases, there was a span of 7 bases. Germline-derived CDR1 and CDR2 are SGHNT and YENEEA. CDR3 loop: CASSFGGYNEQFF. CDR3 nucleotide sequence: TGTGCCAGCAGCTTTGGGGGTTACAATGAGCAGTTCTTC.

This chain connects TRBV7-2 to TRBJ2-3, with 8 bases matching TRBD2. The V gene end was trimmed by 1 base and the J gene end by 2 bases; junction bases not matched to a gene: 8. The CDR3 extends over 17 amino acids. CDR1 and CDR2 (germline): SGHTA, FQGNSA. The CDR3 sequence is CASSLVVLAGFTDTQYF. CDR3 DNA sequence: TGTGCCAGCAGCTTAGTGGTGCTAGCGGGTTTCACAGATACGCAGTATTTT.

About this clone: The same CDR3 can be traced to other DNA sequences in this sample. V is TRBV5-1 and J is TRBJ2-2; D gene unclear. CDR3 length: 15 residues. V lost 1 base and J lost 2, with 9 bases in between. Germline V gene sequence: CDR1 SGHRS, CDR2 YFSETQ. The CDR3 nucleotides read TGCGCCAGCAGCTTGTCCCAGCAAAACACCGGGGAGCTGTTTTTT. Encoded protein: CASSLSQQNTGELFF.

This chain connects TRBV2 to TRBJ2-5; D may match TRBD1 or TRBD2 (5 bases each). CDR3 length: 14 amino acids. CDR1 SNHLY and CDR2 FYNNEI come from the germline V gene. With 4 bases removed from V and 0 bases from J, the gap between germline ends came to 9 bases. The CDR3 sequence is CASSVTGHQETQYF. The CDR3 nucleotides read TGTGCCAGCAGTGTGACGGGGCACCAAGAGACCCAGTACTTC.

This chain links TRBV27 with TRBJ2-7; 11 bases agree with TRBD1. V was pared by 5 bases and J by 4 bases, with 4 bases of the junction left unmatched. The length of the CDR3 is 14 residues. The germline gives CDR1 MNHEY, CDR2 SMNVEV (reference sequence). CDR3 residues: CASSMDRGRYEQYF. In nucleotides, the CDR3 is TGTGCCAGCAGTATGGACAGGGGGCGGTACGAGCAGTACTTC.

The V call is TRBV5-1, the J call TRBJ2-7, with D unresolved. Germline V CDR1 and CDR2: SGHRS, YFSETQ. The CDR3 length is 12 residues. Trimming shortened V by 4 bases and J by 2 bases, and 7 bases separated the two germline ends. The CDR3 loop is CASSNNAYEQYF. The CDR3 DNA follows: TGCGCCAGCAGCAACAACGCCTACGAGCAGTACTTC.

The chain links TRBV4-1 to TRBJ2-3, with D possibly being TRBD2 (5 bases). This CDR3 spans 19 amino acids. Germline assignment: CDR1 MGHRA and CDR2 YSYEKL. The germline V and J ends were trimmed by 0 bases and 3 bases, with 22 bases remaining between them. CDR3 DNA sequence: TGCGCCAGCAGCCAAGATTCGATAGGGAGCACGAAAGGTACAGATACGCAGTATTTT. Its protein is CASSQDSIGSTKGTDTQYF.

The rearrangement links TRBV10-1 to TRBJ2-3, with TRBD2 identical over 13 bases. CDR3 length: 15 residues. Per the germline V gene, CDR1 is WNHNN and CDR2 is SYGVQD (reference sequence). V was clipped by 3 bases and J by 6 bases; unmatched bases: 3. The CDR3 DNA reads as TGCGCCAGCAGTGACTCGACTAGCGGGGGGGATACGCAGTATTTT. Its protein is CASSDSTSGGDTQYF.

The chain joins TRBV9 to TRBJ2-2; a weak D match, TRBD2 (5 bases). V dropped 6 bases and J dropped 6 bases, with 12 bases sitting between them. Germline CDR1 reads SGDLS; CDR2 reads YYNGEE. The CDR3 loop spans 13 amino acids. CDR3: CASTEGNPGELFF. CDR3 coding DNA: TGTGCCAGCACCGAGGGAAACCCCGGGGAGCTGTTTTTT. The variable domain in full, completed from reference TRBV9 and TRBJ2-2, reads DSGVTQTPKHLITATGQRVTLRCSPRSGDLSVYWYQQSLDQGLQFLIQYYNGEERAKGNILERFSAQQFPDLHSELNLSSLELGDSALYFCASTEGNPGELFFGEGSRLTVL.

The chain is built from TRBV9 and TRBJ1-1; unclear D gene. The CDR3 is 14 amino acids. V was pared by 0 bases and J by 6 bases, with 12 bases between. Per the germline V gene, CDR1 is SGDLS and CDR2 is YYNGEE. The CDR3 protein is CASSVGARGSEAFF. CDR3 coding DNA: TGTGCCAGCAGCGTAGGGGCCCGAGGGTCTGAAGCTTTCTTT.